This entry lists 3 T cell receptor beta chains sequenced from one sample in a study of T cells after yellow fever vaccination (dated by TCRdb to 2018 to 2020). The method behind the library was 5' RACE. The instrument was an Illumina NovaSeq 6000. TCRdb passed the public sequencing reads through fastp at Q25 and MiXCR, retaining productive beta sequences. All rows with the same CDR3 protein become a single entry with the most common DNA and genes. The sample table shows around 340,000 distinct CDR3 sequences, and around 13% are seen once. The ten most abundant clones make up around 3% of the sample. Per the publication, the treatment or condition label means: live attenuated yellow fever vaccine strain. Here the sequenced sample was CD4+ T cells sorted from PBMCs, taken 15 days after the yellow fever booster vaccination. These receptors were obtained from a man aged 18 to 35 who received the YFV17D yellow fever vaccine.

The chain uses TRBV19 and TRBJ2-1; 7 bases match TRBD2. CDR1 and CDR2 (germline): LNHDA, SQIVND (reference sequence). The CDR3 covers 14 residues. V shed 5 bases and J 9 bases; nucleotides not matched to a gene: 10. CDR3 coding DNA: TGTGCCAGTAGTCCGGGGGGAGGGGTTGGTGAGCAGTTCTTC. This encodes CASSPGGGVGEQFF.

This clonotype appeared many times. This chain connects TRBV4-1 to TRBJ2-7; weak D call: TRBD1 (6 bases). The germline V gene has CDR1 MGHRA and CDR2 YSYEKL. The CDR3 covers 14 residues. Trimming removed 4 bases at V and 5 bases at J, with 15 bases between. As DNA, the CDR3 is TGCGCCAGCAGCCGTCAAAGAGGGGACAACGAGCAGTACTTC. It specifies CASSRQRGDNEQYF.

The rearrangement links TRBV5-4 to TRBJ2-1, with D perhaps matching TRBD2 (7 bases). Trimming pared 0 bases from V and 4 bases from J, leaving 11 bases between. Germline CDR1 and CDR2: SGHNT and YYREEE (reference sequence). This CDR3 is built from 15 residues. The CDR3 DNA follows: TGTGCCAGCAGCTTGGGCGGGGGCGTATACAATGAGCAGTTCTTC. Protein: CASSLGGGVYNEQFF.